The present entry profiles one T cell receptor (beta chain) with its context. The antigen is undetermined. The Oncomine TCR Beta short-read assay was what sequenced the DNA obtained from cultured CD4+ T cells. TCRdb independently ran MiXCR on the PCR reads; one entry per CDR3 protein. The sample includes tens of thousands of distinct CDR3 sequences, 32% of them seen just once. This CDR3 has 17 residues. Trimming removed 0 bases at V and 10 bases at J, with 22 bases between. Germline CDR1 reads MNHEY; CDR2 reads SMNVEV (reference sequence). The data were taken from a study of vaccination and CD4 T cells after COVID-19. Study-level information: No peptide, an HIV-1 Nef pool, or a CEFX pool was what each control culture received.

As for time point: late sampling 161 to 241 days after vaccination in a few convalescent patients. The treatment here: 10-day PBMC culture with coronavirus spike peptide pools or control peptides (ViraFEST assay). The origin of this receptor is a human donor who had recovered from COVID-19. The sequencing here drew on CD4+ T cells from blood, cultured in vitro, taken about 7 months after SARS-CoV-2 vaccination. The chain carries TRBV27 and TRBJ1-5; the D is unclear. CDR3 nucleotides: TGTGCCAGCAGTTTATCCCCCCTGAAAGAGGATCCGAGTCCCCAGCATTTT. Its protein product is CASSLSPLKEDPSPQHF.